This entry lists 2 T cell receptor beta chains sequenced from one sample in a study of regulatory T cells in long-lasting Graves disease (dated by TCRdb to 2020 to 2023). Libraries were prepared through multiplex PCR. Sequenced using an Illumina HiSeq 4000. To build TCR beta libraries, CDR3 regions were amplified by Arm-PCR using iRepertoire HTBI primers. TCRdb ran its own pipeline on the public reads, namely fastp trimming at Q25 and MiXCR clone calling, and kept in-frame beta chains. Every entry covers one CDR3 protein and lists the most common genes and DNA from its rows. Counted in this sample were about 500,000 distinct CDR3 sequences; 15% to 20% of them appeared once. 9.5% to 15% of the sample is in the top ten clones. The sample's time point label, decoded: newly diagnosed GD, antithyroid drugs for less than 3 months. RNA was extracted from PBMCs in TRIzol for both TCR sequencing and RNA sequencing.

These sequences were also reported in another study, on T cells in Graves' hyperthyroidism and ophthalmopathy.

The sequencing here drew on peripheral blood mononuclear cells (PBMCs), taken at new diagnosis, from a patient treated with antithyroid drugs. The receptors come from a man aged 40-50 years with Graves disease. Donor details come from another sample of the same person, matched by shared clones.

The chain employs TRBV7-6 and TRBJ2-2; a weak D match, TRBD1 (5 bases). The germline gives CDR1 SGHVS, CDR2 FNYEAQ. The length of the CDR3 is 15 residues. The germline V and J ends were trimmed by 4 bases and 1 base, with 10 bases remaining between them. The CDR3 bases are TGTGCCAGCAGCTCCGTAGACAGGAACACCGGGGAGCTGTTTTTT. Its protein product is CASSSVDRNTGELFF.

This clonotype was recorded a few times. The CDR3 DNA follows: TGTGCCAGCAGTCCACGGGACCCCGGGGATACGCAGTATTTT. As protein: CASSPRDPGDTQYF. The J gene is TRBJ2-3, the V gene TRBV6-2 or TRBV6-3; D tentatively reads TRBD1 or TRBD2 (5 bases each). V lost 5 bases and J 6 bases, leaving 15 bases between the germline ends. Germline lookup yields CDR1 MNHEY and CDR2 SVGEGT. CDR3 length: 14 residues.